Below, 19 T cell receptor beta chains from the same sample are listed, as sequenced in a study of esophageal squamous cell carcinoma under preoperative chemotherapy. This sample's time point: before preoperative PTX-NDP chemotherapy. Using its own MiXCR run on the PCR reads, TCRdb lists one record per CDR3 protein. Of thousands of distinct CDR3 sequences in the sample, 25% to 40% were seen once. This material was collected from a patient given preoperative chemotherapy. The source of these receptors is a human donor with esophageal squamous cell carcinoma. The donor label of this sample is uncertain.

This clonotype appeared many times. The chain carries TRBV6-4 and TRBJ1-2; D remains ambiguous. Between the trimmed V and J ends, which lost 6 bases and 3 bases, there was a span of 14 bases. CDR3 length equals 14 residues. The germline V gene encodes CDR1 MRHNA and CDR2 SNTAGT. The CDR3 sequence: CASSRASGDYGYTF. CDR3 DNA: TGTGCCAGCAGCCGGGCCAGCGGGGACTATGGCTACACCTTC.

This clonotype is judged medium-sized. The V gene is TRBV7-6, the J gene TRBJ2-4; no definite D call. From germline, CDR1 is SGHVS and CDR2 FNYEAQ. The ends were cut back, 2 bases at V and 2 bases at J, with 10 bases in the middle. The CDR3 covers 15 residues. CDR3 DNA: TGTGCCAGCAGCTTATCTGTGGATTCCAAAAACATTCAGTACTTC. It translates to CASSLSVDSKNIQYF.

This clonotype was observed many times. The chain's CDR3 is CASSPGLRSSYEQFF. CDR3 DNA sequence: TGTGCCAGCAGTCCAGGACTGAGGAGCTCCTACGAGCAGTTCTTC. This sequence joins TRBV12-3 or TRBV12-4 and TRBJ2-1, with a tentative D call TRBD2 (5 bases). V lost 5 bases, J lost 10 bases, and 21 bases lay in between. The CDR3 has 15 amino acids.

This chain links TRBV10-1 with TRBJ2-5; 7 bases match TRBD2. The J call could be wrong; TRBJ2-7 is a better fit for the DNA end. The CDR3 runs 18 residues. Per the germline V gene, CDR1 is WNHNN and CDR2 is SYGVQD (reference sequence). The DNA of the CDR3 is TGCGCCAGCAGTGAGGTGGGGAATAGCCCGGGGGGTCTGTACGAGCAGTACTTC. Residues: CASSEVGNSPGGLYEQYF.

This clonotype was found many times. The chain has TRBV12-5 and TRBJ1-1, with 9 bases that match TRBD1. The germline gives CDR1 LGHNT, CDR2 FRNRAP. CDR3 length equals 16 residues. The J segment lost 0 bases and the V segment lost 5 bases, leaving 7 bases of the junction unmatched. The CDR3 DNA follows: TGTGCTAGTGGTAACACAGGGGGCCTCATGAACACTGAAGCTTTCTTT. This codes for CASGNTGGLMNTEAFF.

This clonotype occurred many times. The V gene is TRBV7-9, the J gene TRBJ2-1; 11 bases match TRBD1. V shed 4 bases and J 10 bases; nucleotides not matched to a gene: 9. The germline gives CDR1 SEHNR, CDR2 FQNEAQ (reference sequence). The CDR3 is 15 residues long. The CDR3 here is CASSSSGTGGSEQFF. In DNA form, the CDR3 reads TGTGCCAGCAGCTCCTCCGGGACAGGGGGTTCCGAGCAGTTCTTC.

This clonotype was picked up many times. The CDR3 here is CASSSLAGGLPYEQYF. For the CDR3, the DNA is TGTGCCAGCAGTTCCTTAGCGGGAGGCCTACCCTACGAGCAGTACTTC. The chain carries TRBV6-5 and TRBJ2-1; 10 bases fit TRBD2. The better agreement between TRBJ2-7 and the DNA end casts doubt on the J call. The CDR3 has 16 amino acids. The germline gives CDR1 MNHEY, CDR2 SVGAGI.

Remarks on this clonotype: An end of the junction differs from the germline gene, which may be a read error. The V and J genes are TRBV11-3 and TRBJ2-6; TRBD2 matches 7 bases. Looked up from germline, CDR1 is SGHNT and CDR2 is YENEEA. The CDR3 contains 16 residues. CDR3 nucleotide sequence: TGTGCCAGCAGACCTGGACTAGAGCCCGGGGCCAACGTCGTGACTTTC. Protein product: CASRPGLEPGANVVTF.

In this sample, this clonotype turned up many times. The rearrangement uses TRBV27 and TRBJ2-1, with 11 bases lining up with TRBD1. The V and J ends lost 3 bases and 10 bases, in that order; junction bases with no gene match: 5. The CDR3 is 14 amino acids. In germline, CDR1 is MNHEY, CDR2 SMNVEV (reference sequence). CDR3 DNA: TGTGCCAGCAGTTTGGACAGGGGGCAATACGAGCAGTTCTTC. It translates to CASSLDRGQYEQFF.

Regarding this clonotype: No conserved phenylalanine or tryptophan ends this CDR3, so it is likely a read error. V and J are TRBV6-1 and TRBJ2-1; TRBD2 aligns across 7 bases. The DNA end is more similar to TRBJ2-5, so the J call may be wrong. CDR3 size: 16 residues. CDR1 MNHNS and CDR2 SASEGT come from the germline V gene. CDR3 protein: CASREPSGEGEETQYC. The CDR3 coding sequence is TGTGCGAGCAGGGAGCCTTCGGGGGAGGGAGAAGAGACCCAGTACTGC.

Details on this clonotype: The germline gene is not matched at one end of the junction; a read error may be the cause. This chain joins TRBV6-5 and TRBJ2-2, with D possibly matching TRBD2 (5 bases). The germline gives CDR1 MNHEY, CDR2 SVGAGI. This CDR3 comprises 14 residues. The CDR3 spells CASSYVGNTGELGF. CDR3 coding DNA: TGTGCCAGCAGTTACGTGGGGAACACCGGGGAGCTGGGTTTT.

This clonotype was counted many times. Written as DNA, the CDR3 is TGTGCCAGCAGCCCCCCCCGGGACCTCCATGAGCAGTACTTC. Amino acid sequence: CASSPPRDLHEQYF. This chain links TRBV12-3 or TRBV12-4 with TRBJ2-1; D is perhaps TRBD1 or TRBD2 (5 bases each). The J call may be in error: the DNA end matches TRBJ2-7 better. CDR3 length equals 14 residues.

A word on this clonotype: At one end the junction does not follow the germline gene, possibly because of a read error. The CDR3 region is CASSRDMGTNSYGQCF. The CDR3 coding sequence is TGTGCCAGCAGTCGGGACATGGGCACTAACTCCTACGGGCAGTGCTTC. The chain couples TRBV12-3 or TRBV12-4 to TRBJ2-1; D possibly corresponds to TRBD1 (6 bases). The CDR3 is 16 amino acids.

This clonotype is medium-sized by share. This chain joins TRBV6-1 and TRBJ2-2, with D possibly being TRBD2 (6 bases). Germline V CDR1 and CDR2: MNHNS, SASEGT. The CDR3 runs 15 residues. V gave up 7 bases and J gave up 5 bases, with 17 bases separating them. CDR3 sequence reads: CASTESGTWTGELFF. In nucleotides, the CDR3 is TGTGCCAGCACCGAAAGTGGGACTTGGACCGGGGAGCTGTTTTTT.

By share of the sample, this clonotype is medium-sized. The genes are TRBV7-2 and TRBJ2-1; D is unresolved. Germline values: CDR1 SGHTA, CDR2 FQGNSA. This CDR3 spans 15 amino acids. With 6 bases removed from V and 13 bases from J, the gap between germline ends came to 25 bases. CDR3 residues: CASSSTTIAKNIQFF. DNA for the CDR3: TGTGCCAGCAGTAGCACAACGATAGCCAAAAACATTCAGTTCTTC.

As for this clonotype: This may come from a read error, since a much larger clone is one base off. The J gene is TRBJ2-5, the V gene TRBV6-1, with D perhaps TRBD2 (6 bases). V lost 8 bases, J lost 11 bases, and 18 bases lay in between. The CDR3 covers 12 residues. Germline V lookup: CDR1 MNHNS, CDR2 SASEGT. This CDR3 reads CASSSGAGEQYF. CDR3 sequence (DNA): TGTGCCAGCTCTTCGGGAGCAGGTGAGCAGTACTTC.

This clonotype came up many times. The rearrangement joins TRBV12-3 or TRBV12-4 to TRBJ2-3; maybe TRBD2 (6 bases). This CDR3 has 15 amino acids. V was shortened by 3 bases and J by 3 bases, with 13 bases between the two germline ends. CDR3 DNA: TGTGCCAGCAGTTTGATTGGCGGGACTACAGATACGCAGTATTTT. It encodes CASSLIGGTTDTQYF.

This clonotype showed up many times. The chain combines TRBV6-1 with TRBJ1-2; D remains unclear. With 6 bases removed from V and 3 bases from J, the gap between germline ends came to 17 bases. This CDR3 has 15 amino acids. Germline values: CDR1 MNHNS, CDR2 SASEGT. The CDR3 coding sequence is TGTGCCAGCAGGGATATCGGCCGGTCGTACTATGGCTACACCTTC. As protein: CASRDIGRSYYGYTF.

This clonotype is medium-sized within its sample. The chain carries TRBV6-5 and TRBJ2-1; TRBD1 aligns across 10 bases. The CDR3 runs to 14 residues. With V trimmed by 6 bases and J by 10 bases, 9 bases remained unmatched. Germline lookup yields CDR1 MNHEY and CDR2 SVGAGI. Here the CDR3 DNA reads TGTGCCAGCAGGAGGGGACAGGGGACATACGAGCAGTTCTTC. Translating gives CASRRGQGTYEQFF.